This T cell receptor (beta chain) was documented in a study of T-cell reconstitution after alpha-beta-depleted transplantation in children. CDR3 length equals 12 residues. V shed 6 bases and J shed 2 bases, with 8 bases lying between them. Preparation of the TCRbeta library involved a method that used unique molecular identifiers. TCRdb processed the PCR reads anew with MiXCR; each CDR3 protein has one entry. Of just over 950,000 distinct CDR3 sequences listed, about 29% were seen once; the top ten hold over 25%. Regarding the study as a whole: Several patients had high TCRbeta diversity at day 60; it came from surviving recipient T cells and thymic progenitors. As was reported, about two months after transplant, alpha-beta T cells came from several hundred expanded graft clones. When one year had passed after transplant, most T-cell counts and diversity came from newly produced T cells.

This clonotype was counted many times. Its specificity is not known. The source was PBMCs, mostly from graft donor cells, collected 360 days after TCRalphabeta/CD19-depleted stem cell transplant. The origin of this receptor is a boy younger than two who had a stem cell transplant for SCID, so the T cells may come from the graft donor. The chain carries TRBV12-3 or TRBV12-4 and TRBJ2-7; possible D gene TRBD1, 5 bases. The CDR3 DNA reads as TGTGCCAGCAGCCCAGGGCCCTACGAGCAGTACTTC. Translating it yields CASSPGPYEQYF.